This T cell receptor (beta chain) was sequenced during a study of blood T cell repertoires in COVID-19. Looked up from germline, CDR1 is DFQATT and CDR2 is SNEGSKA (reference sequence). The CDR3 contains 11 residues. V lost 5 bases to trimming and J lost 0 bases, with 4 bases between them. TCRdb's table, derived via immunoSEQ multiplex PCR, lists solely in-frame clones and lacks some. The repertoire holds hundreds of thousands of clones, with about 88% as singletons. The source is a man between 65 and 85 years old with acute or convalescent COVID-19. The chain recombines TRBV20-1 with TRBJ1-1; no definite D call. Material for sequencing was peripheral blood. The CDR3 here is CSASVNTEAFF. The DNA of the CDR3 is TGCAGTGCTTCGGTGAACACTGAAGCTTTCTTT.